Sequencing of this TCR beta chain was carried out in a study of blood T cell repertoires in COVID-19 (dated by TCRdb to about 2020). In the study overall: The collaborator samples originated in the United States, Italy and Spain and spanned the acute and convalescent phases of COVID-19. Subjects who had been exposed to COVID-19, were actively infected with it, or had recovered from it provided the deeply sampled blood TCRbeta repertoires that made up the dataset. Where HLA class I and class II types were available, the types were taken from metadata supplied by the sample provider, not from assay-based typing. The samples were drawn from the first 160 participants of the ongoing ImmuneRACE study and from 950 to 1,500 subjects provided by 6 global collaborators. The repertoires were made available in a free public database intended to serve as a resource for research on the immune response to SARS-CoV-2. The sample metadata nearly always contained a de-identified subject ID, COVID-19 status, age in years and sex. The material from the prospective study consisted of cDNA or gDNA derived from T cells, B-cell-depleted T cells, or PBMCs.

On this clone: The antigen it binds to is not known. Base qualities are not recorded, but no much larger clone differs from it by a single base.

Enrolling through a virtual design, the prospective study's participants ranged in age from roughly 18 to 90 years and lived across roughly 23 United States geographic areas. In the prospective study, cohorts were assigned on the basis of participant-reported clinical history obtained from a screening survey and a study questionnaire. Recovered participants in ImmuneRACE Cohort 3 were defined as having two consecutive negative NP/OP PCR tests, clearance from a healthcare professional, or resolution of symptoms. Each participant in the prospective study had whole blood, serum and a nasopharyngeal or oropharyngeal swab collected by mobile phlebotomists. Participants in the prospective study had the option to provide additional blood draws and questionnaires over a 2-month period. Prospective study blood samples were shipped either frozen or at room temperature before DNA extraction. CDR1 and CDR2 were assigned from the germline V gene as KGHSH and LQKENI. The CDR3 numbers 15 residues from cysteine through phenylalanine. The DNA shown is the 45-base CDR3, in frame from base 1. V lost 4 bases and J lost 2 bases; the stretch between them is 11 bases long.

On the study overall, not on this receptor specifically: The quantity of clinical and demographic metadata differed by source and by participant and was supplied without curation.

The immunoSEQ Assay, a bias-controlled multiplex PCR, was used to amplify TCRbeta CDR3 regions from genomic DNA. On the authors' methods: The number of nucleated cells in each sample was estimated by amplification of reference gene primers within the assay. Sequence reads were collapsed and filtered to measure the absolute abundance of every unique TCRbeta CDR3 rearrangement. For each sample, productive Simpson clonality was calculated as the square root of Simpson's diversity index across productive rearrangements. The clones in this table, taken by TCRdb from immuneACCESS, are in-frame only. Not every clone is retained; where verified, under half of the shortfall comes from an unresolved V gene, and the cause of the rest is unknown. The D gene and trimming were derived from the DNA, and the V and J assignments and clone size from that table. This sample lists hundreds of thousands of clones; around 88% were detected once. Of the sample, around 4% is held by the ten largest clones.

This clonotype originated in a woman in her twenties or thirties who had recovered from COVID-19. The chain is encoded by TRBV18 joined to TRBJ2-2, with a tentative D gene TRBD2 over 6 matching bases. Source material: PBMCs or T cells enriched from blood (not recorded which). The CDR3 loop reads CASSRRDSNTGELFF. Here is the DNA: TGTGCCAGCTCACGGAGGGACTCCAACACCGGGGAGCTGTTTTTT. With the rest looked up from the reference TRBV18 and TRBJ2-2 genes rather than sequenced, the full variable domain is NAGVMQNPRHLVRRRGQEARLRCSPMKGHSHVYWYRQLPEEGLKFMVYLQKENIIDESGMPKERFSAEFPKEGPSILRIQQVVRGDSAAYFCASSRRDSNTGELFFGEGSRLTVL.